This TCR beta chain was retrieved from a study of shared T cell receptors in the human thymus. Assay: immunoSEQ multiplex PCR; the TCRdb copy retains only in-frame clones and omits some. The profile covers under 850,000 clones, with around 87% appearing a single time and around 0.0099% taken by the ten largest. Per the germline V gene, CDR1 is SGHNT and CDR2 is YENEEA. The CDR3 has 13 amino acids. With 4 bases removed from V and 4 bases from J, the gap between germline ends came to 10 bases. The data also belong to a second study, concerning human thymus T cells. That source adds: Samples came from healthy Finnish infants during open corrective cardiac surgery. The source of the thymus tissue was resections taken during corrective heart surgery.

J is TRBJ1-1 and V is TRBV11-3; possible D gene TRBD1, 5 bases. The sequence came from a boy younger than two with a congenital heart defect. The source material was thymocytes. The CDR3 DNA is TGTGCCAGCAGCTCACCGGGGGTCACTGAAGCTTTCTTT. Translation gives CASSSPGVTEAFF.